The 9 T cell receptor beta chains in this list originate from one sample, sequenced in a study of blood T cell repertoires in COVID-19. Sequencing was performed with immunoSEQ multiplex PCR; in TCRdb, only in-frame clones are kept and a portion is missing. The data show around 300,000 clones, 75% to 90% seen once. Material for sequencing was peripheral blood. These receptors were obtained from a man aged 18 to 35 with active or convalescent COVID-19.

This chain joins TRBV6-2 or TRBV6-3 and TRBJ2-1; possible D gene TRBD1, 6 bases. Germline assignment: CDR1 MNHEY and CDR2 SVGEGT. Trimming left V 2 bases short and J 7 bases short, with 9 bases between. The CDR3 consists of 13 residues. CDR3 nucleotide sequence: TGTGCCAGCAGTTACCACAGGGAGAATGAGCAGTTCTTC. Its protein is CASSYHRENEQFF.

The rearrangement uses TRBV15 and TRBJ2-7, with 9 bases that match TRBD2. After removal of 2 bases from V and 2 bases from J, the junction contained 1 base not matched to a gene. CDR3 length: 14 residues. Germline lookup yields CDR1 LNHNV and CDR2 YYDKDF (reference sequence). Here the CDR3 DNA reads TGTGCCACCAGCAGAATAGCGGGAGCCTACGAGCAGTACTTC. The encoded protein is CATSRIAGAYEQYF. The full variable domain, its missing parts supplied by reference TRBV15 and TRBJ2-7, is DAMVIQNPRYQVTQFGKPVTLSCSQTLNHNVMYWYQQKSSQAPKLLFHYYDKDFNNEADTPDNFQSRRPNTSFCFLDIRSPGLGDTAMYLCATSRIAGAYEQYFGPGTRLTVT.

CDR3 nucleotide sequence: TGTGCCAGCAGGGGTAGCGCTGGAAACACCATATATTTT. As protein: CASRGSAGNTIYF. The V gene is TRBV27, the J gene TRBJ1-3, with no clear D. In germline, CDR1 is MNHEY, CDR2 SMNVEV (reference sequence). V was shortened by 6 bases and J by 2 bases, with 8 bases between the two germline ends. The CDR3 is 13 amino acids.

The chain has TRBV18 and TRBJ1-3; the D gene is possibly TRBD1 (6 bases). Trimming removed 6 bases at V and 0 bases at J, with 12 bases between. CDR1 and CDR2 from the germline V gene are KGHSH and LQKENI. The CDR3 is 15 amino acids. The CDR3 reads CASSHRQASGNTIYF. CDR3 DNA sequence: TGTGCCAGCTCCCACAGACAGGCCTCTGGAAACACCATATATTTT.

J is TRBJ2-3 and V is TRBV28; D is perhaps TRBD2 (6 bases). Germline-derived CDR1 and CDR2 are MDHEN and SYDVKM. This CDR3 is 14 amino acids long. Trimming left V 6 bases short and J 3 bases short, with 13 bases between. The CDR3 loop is CASRSPRGTDTQYF. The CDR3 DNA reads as TGTGCCAGCAGATCCCCCCGGGGGACAGATACGCAGTATTTT.

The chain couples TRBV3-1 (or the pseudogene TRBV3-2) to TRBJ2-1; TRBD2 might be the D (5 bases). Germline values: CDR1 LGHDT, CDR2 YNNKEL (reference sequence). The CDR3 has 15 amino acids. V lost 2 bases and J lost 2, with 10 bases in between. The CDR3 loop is CASSQYQRTYNEQFF. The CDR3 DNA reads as TGTGCCAGCAGCCAATACCAGCGGACCTACAATGAGCAGTTCTTC.

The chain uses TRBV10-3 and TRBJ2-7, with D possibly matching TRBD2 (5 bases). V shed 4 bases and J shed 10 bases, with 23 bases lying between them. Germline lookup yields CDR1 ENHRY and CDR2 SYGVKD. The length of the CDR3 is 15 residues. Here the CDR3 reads CAISGGPTTPRLQYF. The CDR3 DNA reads TGTGCCATCAGTGGAGGGCCAACTACCCCCCGGCTACAGTACTTC.

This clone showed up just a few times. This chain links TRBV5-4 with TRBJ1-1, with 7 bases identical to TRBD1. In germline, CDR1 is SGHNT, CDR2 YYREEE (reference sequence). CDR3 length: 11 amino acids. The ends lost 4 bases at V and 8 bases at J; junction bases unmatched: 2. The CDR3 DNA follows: TGTGCCAGCAGCCGGGACAGCGAAGCTTTCTTT. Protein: CASSRDSEAFF.

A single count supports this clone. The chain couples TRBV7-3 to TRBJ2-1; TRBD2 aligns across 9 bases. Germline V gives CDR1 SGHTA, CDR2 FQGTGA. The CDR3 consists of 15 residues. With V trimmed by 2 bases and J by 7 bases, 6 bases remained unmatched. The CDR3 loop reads CASSLSLAGTNEQFF. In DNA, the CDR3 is TGTGCCAGCAGCTTATCCCTAGCGGGAACGAATGAGCAGTTCTTC.